These 15 T cell receptor beta chains originate from one sample sequenced in a study of blood T cells in healthy people across ages. Primed by a sample-barcoded 5' primer and a J-beta primer mix, a second PCR proceeded for about 6 to 11 cycles. TCRdb re-derived calls from the 5' RACE reads in MiXCR, one entry per CDR3 protein. The data contain 350,000 to 450,000 distinct CDR3 sequences, 45% to 65% of them singletons. The sequenced sample consisted of blood. These receptors all stem from a man in his fifties or sixties in good health.

Worth noting for this clonotype: At one of its ends the junction is not consistent with the germline gene, which may arise from a read error. The chain is built from TRBV7-7 and TRBJ2-3; TRBD1 matches 7 bases. This CDR3 is 14 amino acids long. Per germline, CDR1 SSHAT and CDR2 FNYEAQ (reference sequence). CDR3 in DNA: TGTGCTAGCAGCAAGGGACAGTACACAGATACGCAGTATTTT. As protein: CASSKGQYTDTQYF.

This clonotype was seen at least ten times. The chain is built from TRBV12-3 or TRBV12-4 and TRBJ2-5; no clear D gene. Trimming left V 3 bases short and J 11 bases short, with 16 bases between. This CDR3 comprises 13 residues. CDR3 in DNA: TGTGCCAGCAGTTTGAACCGGGCCGGCTTACAGTACTTC. Protein sequence: CASSLNRAGLQYF.

The genes are TRBV6-2 or TRBV6-3 and TRBJ2-1, with no clear D. CDR1 MNHEY and CDR2 SVGEGT come from the germline V gene. The CDR3 is made up of 15 amino acids. V was clipped by 7 bases and J by 6 bases, with 19 bases between them. CDR3 bases: TGTGCCAGCAACCTATCCCCACCACAGACCAATGAGCAGTTCTTC. Amino acid sequence: CASNLSPPQTNEQFF.

The chain is built from TRBV20-1 and TRBJ2-1, with 15 positions matching TRBD2. With 6 bases clipped from V and 6 bases from J, the junction kept 15 bases outside the gene matches. From germline, CDR1 is DFQATT and CDR2 SNEGSKA (reference sequence). CDR3 length equals 18 residues. This CDR3 is CSARRSGTSGRSGNEQFF. CDR3 DNA: TGCAGTGCCCGGCGGTCCGGGACTAGCGGGAGGTCCGGCAATGAGCAGTTCTTC.

This chain joins TRBV6-1 and TRBJ2-3; either TRBD1 or TRBD2 may supply D (7 bases each). The CDR3 is 16 residues long. The V gene's germline CDR1 is MNHNS and CDR2 SASEGT. V gave up 6 bases and J gave up 4 bases, with 20 bases separating them. CDR3 in DNA: TGTGCCAGCAGCTCCAGACAGGGAGGGGCCCCAGATACGCAGTATTTT. Protein product: CASSSRQGGAPDTQYF.

The chain links TRBV20-1 to TRBJ2-1; 9 nucleotides line up with TRBD2. The germline V gene has CDR1 DFQATT and CDR2 SNEGSKA (reference sequence). The V segment lost 0 bases and the J segment 8 bases; nucleotides outside the gene matches: 8. The CDR3 extends over 15 amino acids. This CDR3 is CSARDLAGSLDEQFF. In DNA form, the CDR3 reads TGCAGTGCTAGAGACCTAGCGGGGAGTTTGGATGAGCAGTTCTTC.

The chain carries TRBV12-3 or TRBV12-4 and TRBJ2-5; D is perhaps TRBD1 or TRBD2 (5 bases each). The CDR3 runs 16 residues. Trimming pared 2 bases from V and 1 base from J, leaving 14 bases between. The chain's CDR3 is CASSLRDGQIQETQYF. CDR3 DNA sequence: TGTGCCAGCAGTTTAAGGGACGGGCAGATCCAAGAGACCCAGTACTTC.

V gene TRBV5-5 combines with J gene TRBJ2-1; D is unclear. This CDR3 region has 13 residues. CDR1 is SGHKS, CDR2 YYEKEE, per germline (reference sequence). Trimming shortened V by 1 base and J by 14 bases, and 16 bases separated the two germline ends. CDR3 bases: TGTGCCAGCAGCTTGCAGTTGGCCGCCTCGGAGTTCTTC. It is translated as CASSLQLAASEFF.

The rearrangement joins TRBV29-1 to TRBJ2-3, with 7 bases identical to TRBD2. In germline, CDR1 is SQVTM, CDR2 ANQGSEA. The V segment lost 5 bases and the J segment 4 bases; nucleotides outside the gene matches: 6. CDR3 length: 13 residues. This CDR3 reads CSVREGGSDTQYF. CDR3 nucleotides: TGCAGCGTTAGGGAGGGCGGGTCAGATACGCAGTATTTT.

The V gene is TRBV29-1, the J gene TRBJ2-1; D is possibly TRBD2 (6 bases). Germline CDR1 SQVTM, CDR2 ANQGSEA. Trimming took off 5 bases at V and 4 bases at J, with 15 bases between the two ends. This CDR3 contains 14 residues. The CDR3 is CSVLTGVIYNEQFF. The CDR3, as DNA: TGCAGCGTTTTGACGGGGGTAATTTACAATGAGCAGTTCTTC.

This sequence joins TRBV30 and TRBJ2-5; 14 bases are a match to TRBD2. V lost 5 bases and J lost 2; bases outside the gene matches: 1. CDR3 size: 14 residues. The germline V gene has CDR1 GTSNPN and CDR2 SVGIG (reference sequence). CDR3 DNA sequence: TGTGCCTGGGGACTAGCGGGAGGACAAGAGACCCAGTACTTC. It encodes CAWGLAGGQETQYF.

Only a few counts were recorded for this clonotype. CDR3 region: CASSQPPGVRGNYGYTF. CDR3 DNA sequence: TGTGCCAGCAGCCAACCCCCCGGCGTCAGGGGCAACTATGGCTACACCTTC. The chain links TRBV3-1 to TRBJ1-2; D possibly corresponds to TRBD1 (6 bases). This CDR3 has 17 amino acids. Germline CDR1 reads LGHDT; CDR2 reads YNNKEL (reference sequence). V lost 2 bases, J lost 2 bases, and 18 bases lay in between.

For the CDR3, the DNA is TGTGCCAGCAGTCCCATGCGTCGCTATGGCTACACCTTC. Its protein product is CASSPMRRYGYTF. This chain links TRBV6-5 with TRBJ1-2; no clear D. In germline, CDR1 is MNHEY, CDR2 SVGAGI. The CDR3 contains 13 residues. V gave up 5 bases and J gave up 4 bases, with 11 bases separating them.

The V call is TRBV29-1, the J call TRBJ2-1; a possible D gene is TRBD1 (5 bases). V dropped 7 bases and J dropped 13 bases, with 14 bases sitting between them. Germline CDR1 SQVTM, CDR2 ANQGSEA. The CDR3 runs to 10 residues. This CDR3 reads CSGKTGNQFF. The CDR3, as DNA: TGCAGCGGGAAAACAGGAAATCAGTTCTTC.

This clonotype turned up a few times. The chain employs TRBV20-1 and TRBJ2-1; D tentatively fits TRBD1 or TRBD2 (5 bases each). CDR1 DFQATT and CDR2 SNEGSKA come from the germline V gene (reference sequence). The CDR3 is 11 amino acids. V was trimmed by 4 bases and J by 12 bases, leaving 13 bases between them. The CDR3 DNA sequence: TGCAGTGCTATGCCCGGGACCCGGCAGTTCTTC. Translation: CSAMPGTRQFF.